These 11 T cell receptor beta chains originate from one sample sequenced in a study of blood T cell repertoires in COVID-19. Some clones are missing from TCRdb's copy, which holds only in-frame ones; the method was immunoSEQ multiplex PCR. The sample gives a few hundred thousand clones, roughly 90% of which show up once; about 2.5% is in the top ten. The sequenced sample consisted of peripheral blood. The source of these receptors is a man between 18 and 35 years old with active or convalescent COVID-19.

The rearrangement joins TRBV13 to TRBJ2-7; a possible D gene is TRBD1 (5 bases). The V end was cut by 0 bases, the J end by 6 bases, with 12 bases between. In germline, CDR1 is PRHDT, CDR2 FYEKMQ (reference sequence). The CDR3 totals 14 residues. This chain's CDR3 is CASSLGDNPLEQYF. The CDR3 nucleotides are TGTGCCAGCAGCTTAGGGGACAATCCCCTCGAGCAGTACTTC.

This clone was counted a few times. The V and J genes are TRBV6-2 or TRBV6-3 and TRBJ2-7, with unresolved D. Trimming stripped 2 bases from V and 2 bases from J, with 13 bases between. The CDR3 covers 15 residues. From germline, CDR1 is MNHEY and CDR2 SVGEGT. The CDR3 DNA follows: TGTGCCAGCAGTTACGGCGGAGCCCAACCCTACGAGCAGTACTTC. Translated, it gives CASSYGGAQPYEQYF.

This clone showed up just once. The chain links TRBV18 to TRBJ2-3; 11 bases line up with TRBD2. This CDR3 has 15 amino acids. Losses at the gene ends were 1 base for V and 6 bases for J; bases not matched to a gene: 3. Germline CDR1 KGHSH, CDR2 LQKENI. Here the CDR3 reads CASSPLAGGEDTQYF. The CDR3, as DNA: TGTGCCAGCTCACCACTAGCGGGAGGGGAGGATACGCAGTATTTT.

About this clone itself: The sample carries other DNA sequences with the same CDR3. The rearrangement uses TRBV19 and TRBJ2-7; weak D call: TRBD2 (5 bases). The CDR3 totals 14 residues. Trimming shortened V by 6 bases and J by 0 bases, and 12 bases separated the two germline ends. Germline CDR1 and CDR2: LNHDA and SQIVND (reference sequence). The CDR3 DNA sequence: TGTGCCAGTAGCCGGACTGAAAGCTCCTACGAGCAGTACTTC. Protein: CASSRTESSYEQYF.

This clone occurred once. The same CDR3 arises from other DNA sequences in this sample as well. The rearrangement joins TRBV27 to TRBJ2-7; D possibly corresponds to TRBD1 (5 bases). This CDR3 is 13 amino acids long. Germline V gene sequence: CDR1 MNHEY, CDR2 SMNVEV (reference sequence). Trimming stripped 2 bases from V and 3 bases from J, with 8 bases between. The CDR3 protein is CASSLSRDYEQYF. The CDR3 region has the DNA TGTGCCAGCAGTTTAAGCAGGGACTACGAGCAGTACTTC.

V is TRBV9 and J is TRBJ1-5; 10 bases align to TRBD1. CDR1 and CDR2 from the germline V gene are SGDLS and YYNGEE. CDR3 size: 15 residues. After removal of 5 bases from V and 5 bases from J, the junction contained 7 bases not matched to a gene. The CDR3 sequence: CASSVGQGIHQPQHF. CDR3 sequence (DNA): TGTGCCAGCAGTGTGGGACAGGGGATTCATCAGCCCCAGCATTTT.

The V and J genes are TRBV7-3 and TRBJ2-7; 7 bases fit TRBD2. CDR3 length: 15 amino acids. Per the germline V gene, CDR1 is SGHTA and CDR2 is FQGTGA. The trim removed 5 bases at V and 3 bases at J, leaving 10 bases unmatched. The CDR3 region is CASSVVAGGVYEQYF. The CDR3 region has the DNA TGTGCCAGCAGCGTAGTAGCGGGCGGGGTCTACGAGCAGTACTTC.

The V gene is TRBV19, the J gene TRBJ1-2, with 8 nucleotides matching TRBD1. V dropped 6 bases and J dropped 5; count of bases not matched to a gene: 5. The germline V gene encodes CDR1 LNHDA and CDR2 SQIVND (reference sequence). The CDR3 sequence is 13 residues long. As DNA, the CDR3 is TGTGCCAGTAGCCGGACAGGGAATTATGGCTACACCTTC. Protein: CASSRTGNYGYTF.

The rearrangement joins TRBV4-1 to TRBJ1-6; D not resolved. The ends were cut back, 1 base at V and 5 bases at J, with 15 bases in the middle. The CDR3 has 17 amino acids. Germline values: CDR1 MGHRA, CDR2 YSYEKL. DNA of the CDR3: TGCGCCAGCAGCCAAGGGAGAGGCAGCGATGATAATTCACCCCTCCACTTT. As protein: CASSQGRGSDDNSPLHF.

The chain carries TRBV28 and TRBJ1-5; D perhaps matches TRBD1 (5 bases). Deletions cut 7 bases from V and 6 bases from J, with 16 bases between. This CDR3 is 14 amino acids long. CDR1 is MDHEN, CDR2 SYDVKM, per germline. In DNA form, the CDR3 reads TGTGCCAGCACCAGGGCCTTAGGAGTTCAGCCCCAGCATTTT. This gives the protein CASTRALGVQPQHF.

The chain carries TRBV6-6 and TRBJ1-1; D ambiguous. Germline assignment: CDR1 MNHNY and CDR2 SVGAGI (reference sequence). The V gene lost 0 bases and the J gene lost 5 bases, with 4 bases spanning the gap. The CDR3 loop spans 12 amino acids. CDR3 amino acids: CASSYSSTEAFF. CDR3 nucleotides: TGTGCCAGCAGTTACTCGTCGACTGAAGCTTTCTTT.